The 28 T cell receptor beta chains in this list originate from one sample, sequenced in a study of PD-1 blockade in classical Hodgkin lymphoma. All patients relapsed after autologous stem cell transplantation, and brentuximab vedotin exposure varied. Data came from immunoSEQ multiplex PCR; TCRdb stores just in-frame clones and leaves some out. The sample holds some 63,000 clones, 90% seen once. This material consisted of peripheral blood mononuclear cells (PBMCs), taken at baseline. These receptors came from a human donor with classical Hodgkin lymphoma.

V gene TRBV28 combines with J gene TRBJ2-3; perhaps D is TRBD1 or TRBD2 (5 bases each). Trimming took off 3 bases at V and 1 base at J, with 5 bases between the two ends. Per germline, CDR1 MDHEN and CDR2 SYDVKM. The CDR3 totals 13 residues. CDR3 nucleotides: TGTGCCAGCAGTTTGGGGGGCACAGATACGCAGTATTTT. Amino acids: CASSLGGTDTQYF.

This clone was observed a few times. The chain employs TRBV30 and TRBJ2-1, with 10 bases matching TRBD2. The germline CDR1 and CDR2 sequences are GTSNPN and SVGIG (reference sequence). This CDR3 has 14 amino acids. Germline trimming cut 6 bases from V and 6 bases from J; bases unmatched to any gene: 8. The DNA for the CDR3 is TGTGCCTGCAGACCCAGCGGGAGGGCCAATGAGCAGTTCTTC. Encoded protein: CACRPSGRANEQFF.

CDR3 coding DNA: TGTGCCAGCACGGGGGGGCTTGCTAATGAAAAACTGTTTTTT. This codes for CASTGGLANEKLFF. V gene TRBV2 combines with J gene TRBJ1-4, with D possibly being TRBD1 (6 bases). The CDR3 sequence is 14 residues long. Trimming removed 7 bases from V and 3 bases from J, with 12 bases in between. CDR1 is SNHLY, CDR2 FYNNEI, per germline.

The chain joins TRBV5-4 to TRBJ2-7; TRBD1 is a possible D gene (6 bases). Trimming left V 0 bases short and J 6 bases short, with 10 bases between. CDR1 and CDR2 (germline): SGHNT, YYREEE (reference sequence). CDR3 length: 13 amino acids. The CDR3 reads CASSLAEQGEQYF. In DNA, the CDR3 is TGTGCCAGCAGCTTGGCCGAACAGGGCGAGCAGTACTTC. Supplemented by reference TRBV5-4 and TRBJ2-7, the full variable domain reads ETGVTQSPTHLIKTRGQQVTLRCSSQSGHNTVSWYQQALGQGPQFIFQYYREEENGRGNFPPRFSGLQFPNYSSELNVNALELDDSALYLCASSLAEQGEQYFGPGTRLTVT.

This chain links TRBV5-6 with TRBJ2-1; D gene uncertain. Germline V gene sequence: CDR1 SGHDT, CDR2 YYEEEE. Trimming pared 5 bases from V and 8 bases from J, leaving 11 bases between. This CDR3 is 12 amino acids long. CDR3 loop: CASSYRADEQFF. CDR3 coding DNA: TGTGCCAGCAGTTATCGAGCCGATGAGCAGTTCTTC.

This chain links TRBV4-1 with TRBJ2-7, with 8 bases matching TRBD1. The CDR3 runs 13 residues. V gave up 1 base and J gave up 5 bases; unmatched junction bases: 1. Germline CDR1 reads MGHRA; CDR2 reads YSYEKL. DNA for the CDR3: TGCGCCAGCAGCCAAGGGACAGGGAACGAGCAGTACTTC. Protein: CASSQGTGNEQYF.

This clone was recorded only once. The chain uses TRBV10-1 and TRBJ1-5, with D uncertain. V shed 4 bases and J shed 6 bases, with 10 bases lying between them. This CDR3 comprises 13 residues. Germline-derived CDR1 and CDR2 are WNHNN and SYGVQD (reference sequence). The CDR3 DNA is TGCGCCAGCAGTGCGGGCCTGGGTCAGCCCCAGCATTTT. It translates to CASSAGLGQPQHF.

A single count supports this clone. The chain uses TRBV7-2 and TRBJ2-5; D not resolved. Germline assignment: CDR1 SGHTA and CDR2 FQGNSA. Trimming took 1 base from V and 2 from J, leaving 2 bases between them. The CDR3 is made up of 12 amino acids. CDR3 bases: TGTGCCAGCAGCTTAGTACAAGAGACCCAGTACTTC. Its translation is CASSLVQETQYF.

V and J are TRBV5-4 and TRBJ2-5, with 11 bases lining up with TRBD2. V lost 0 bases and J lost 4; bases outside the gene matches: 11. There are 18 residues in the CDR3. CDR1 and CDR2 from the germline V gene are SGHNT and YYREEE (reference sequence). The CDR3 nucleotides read TGTGCCAGCAGCTTGGAAATATTAGCGGGGGGGCATCCAGAGACCCAGTACTTC. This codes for CASSLEILAGGHPETQYF. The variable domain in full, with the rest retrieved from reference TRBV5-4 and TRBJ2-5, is ETGVTQSPTHLIKTRGQQVTLRCSSQSGHNTVSWYQQALGQGPQFIFQYYREEENGRGNFPPRFSGLQFPNYSSELNVNALELDDSALYLCASSLEILAGGHPETQYFGPGTRLLVL.

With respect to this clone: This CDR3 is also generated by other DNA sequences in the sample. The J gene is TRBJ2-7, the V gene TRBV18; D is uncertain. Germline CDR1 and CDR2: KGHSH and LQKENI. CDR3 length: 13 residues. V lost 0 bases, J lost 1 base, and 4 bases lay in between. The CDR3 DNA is TGTGCCAGCTCACCACCAGATTCCTACGAGCAGTACTTC. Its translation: CASSPPDSYEQYF.

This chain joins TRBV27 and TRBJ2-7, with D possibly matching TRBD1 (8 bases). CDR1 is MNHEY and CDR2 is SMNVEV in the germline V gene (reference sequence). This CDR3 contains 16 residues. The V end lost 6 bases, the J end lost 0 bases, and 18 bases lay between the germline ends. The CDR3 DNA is TGTGCCAGCAGAGGGTGGGGGGGACAGGACTCCTACGAGCAGTACTTC. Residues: CASRGWGGQDSYEQYF.

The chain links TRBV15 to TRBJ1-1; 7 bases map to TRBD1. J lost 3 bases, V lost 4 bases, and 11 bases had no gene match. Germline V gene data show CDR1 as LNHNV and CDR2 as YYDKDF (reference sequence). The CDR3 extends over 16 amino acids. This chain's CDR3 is CATSTWTGVWDTEAFF. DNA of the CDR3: TGTGCCACCAGCACCTGGACAGGAGTTTGGGACACTGAAGCTTTCTTT.

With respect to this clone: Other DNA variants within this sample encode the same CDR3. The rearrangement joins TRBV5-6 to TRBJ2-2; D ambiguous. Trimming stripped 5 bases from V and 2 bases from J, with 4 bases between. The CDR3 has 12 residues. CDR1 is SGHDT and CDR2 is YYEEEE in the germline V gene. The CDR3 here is CASSFNTGELFF. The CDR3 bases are TGTGCCAGCAGTTTCAACACCGGGGAGCTGTTTTTT.

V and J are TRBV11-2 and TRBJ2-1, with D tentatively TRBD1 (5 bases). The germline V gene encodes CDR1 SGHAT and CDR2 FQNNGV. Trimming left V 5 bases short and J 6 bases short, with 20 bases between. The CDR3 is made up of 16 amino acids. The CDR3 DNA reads TGTGCCAGCAGCGCCACGACGAGCAGGGTCCGCAATGAGCAGTTCTTC. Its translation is CASSATTSRVRNEQFF.

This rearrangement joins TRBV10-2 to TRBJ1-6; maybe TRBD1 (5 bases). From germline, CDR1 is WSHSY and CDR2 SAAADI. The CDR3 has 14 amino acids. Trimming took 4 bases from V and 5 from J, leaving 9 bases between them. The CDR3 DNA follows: TGCGCCAGCAGTGCCGACAGTAATAATTCACCCCTCCACTTT. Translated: CASSADSNNSPLHF.

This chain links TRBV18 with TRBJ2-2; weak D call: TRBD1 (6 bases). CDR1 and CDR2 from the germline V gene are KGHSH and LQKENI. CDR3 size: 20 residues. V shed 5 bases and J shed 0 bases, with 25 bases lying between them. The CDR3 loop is CASSVRLKTGIVSNTGELFF. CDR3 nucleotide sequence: TGTGCCAGCTCAGTCCGACTTAAAACAGGGATAGTTTCGAACACCGGGGAGCTGTTTTTT.

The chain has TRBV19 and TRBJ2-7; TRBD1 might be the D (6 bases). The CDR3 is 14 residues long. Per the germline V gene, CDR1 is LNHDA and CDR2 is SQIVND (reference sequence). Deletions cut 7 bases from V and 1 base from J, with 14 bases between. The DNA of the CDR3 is TGTGCCAGTAAGGTCGAGACAGGATCCTACGAGCAGTACTTC. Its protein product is CASKVETGSYEQYF.

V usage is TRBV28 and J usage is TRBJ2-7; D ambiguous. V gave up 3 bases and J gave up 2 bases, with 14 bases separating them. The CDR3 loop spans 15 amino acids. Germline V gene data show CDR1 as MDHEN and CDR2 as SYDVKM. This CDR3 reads CASSFSDMGPYEQYF. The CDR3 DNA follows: TGTGCCAGCAGTTTTTCGGATATGGGTCCCTACGAGCAGTACTTC.

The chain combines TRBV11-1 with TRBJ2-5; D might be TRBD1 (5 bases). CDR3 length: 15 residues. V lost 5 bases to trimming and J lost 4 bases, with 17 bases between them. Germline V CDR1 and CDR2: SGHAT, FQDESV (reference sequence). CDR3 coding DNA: TGTGCCAGCAGCACAGGTTCTCGGGTGGGAGAGACCCAGTACTTC. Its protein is CASSTGSRVGETQYF.

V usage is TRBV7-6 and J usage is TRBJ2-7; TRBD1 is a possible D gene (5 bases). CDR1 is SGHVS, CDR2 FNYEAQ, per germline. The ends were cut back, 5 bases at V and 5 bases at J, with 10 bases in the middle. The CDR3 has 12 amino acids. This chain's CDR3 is CASSGDSDEQYF. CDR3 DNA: TGTGCCAGCAGCGGAGACAGCGACGAGCAGTACTTC.

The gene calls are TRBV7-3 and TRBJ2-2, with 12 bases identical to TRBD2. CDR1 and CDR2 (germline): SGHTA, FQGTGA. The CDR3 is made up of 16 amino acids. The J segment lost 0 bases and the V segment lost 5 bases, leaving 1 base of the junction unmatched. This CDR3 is CASSRTSGANTGELFF. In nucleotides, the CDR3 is TGTGCCAGCAGCCGGACTAGCGGGGCGAACACCGGGGAGCTGTTTTTT.

CDR3 DNA sequence: TGTGCCAGCAGTTTCTCGGGGGAATACTCCTACAATGAGCAGTTCTTC. This codes for CASSFSGEYSYNEQFF. This chain joins TRBV28 and TRBJ2-1; the D gene is possibly TRBD2 (6 bases). Germline V lookup: CDR1 MDHEN, CDR2 SYDVKM. Trimming cost V 3 bases and J 0 bases, with 12 bases left between them. CDR3 length: 16 amino acids.

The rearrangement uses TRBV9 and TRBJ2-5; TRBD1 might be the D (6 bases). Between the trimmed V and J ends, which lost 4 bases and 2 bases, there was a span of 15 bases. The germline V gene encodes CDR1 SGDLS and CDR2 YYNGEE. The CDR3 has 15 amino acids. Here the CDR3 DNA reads TGTGCCAGCAGCTACTCAAACAGGGAACAAGAGACCCAGTACTTC. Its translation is CASSYSNREQETQYF.

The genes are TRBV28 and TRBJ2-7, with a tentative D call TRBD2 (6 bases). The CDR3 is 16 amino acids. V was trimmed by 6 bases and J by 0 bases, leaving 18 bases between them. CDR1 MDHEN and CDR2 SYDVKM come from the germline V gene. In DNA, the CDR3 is TGTGCCAGCAGCTCGGGGCTAGCGCCAAGCTCCTACGAGCAGTACTTC. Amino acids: CASSSGLAPSSYEQYF.

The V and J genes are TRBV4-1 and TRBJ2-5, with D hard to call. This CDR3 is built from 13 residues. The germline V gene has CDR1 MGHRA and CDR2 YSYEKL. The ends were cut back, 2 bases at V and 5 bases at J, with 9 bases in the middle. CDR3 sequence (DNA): TGCGCCAGCAGCCAATTTTCAGCGGAGACCCAGTACTTC. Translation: CASSQFSAETQYF.

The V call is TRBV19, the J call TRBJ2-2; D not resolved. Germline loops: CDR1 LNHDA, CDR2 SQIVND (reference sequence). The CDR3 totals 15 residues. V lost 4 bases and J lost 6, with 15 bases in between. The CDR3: CASSTLPERPGELFF. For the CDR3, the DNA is TGTGCCAGTAGTACCCTCCCGGAAAGGCCCGGGGAGCTGTTTTTT.

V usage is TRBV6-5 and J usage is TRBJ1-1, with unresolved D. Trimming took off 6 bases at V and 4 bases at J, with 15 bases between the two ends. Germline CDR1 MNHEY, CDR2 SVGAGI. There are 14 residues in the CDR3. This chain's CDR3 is CASSGEGGSTEAFF. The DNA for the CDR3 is TGTGCCAGCAGCGGGGAAGGAGGTAGCACTGAAGCTTTCTTT.

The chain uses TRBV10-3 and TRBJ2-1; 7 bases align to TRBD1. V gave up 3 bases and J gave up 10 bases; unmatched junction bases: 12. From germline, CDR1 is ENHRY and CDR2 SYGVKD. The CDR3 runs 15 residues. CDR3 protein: CAISDETGQVVEQFF. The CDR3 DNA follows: TGTGCCATCAGTGACGAGACCGGACAGGTAGTCGAGCAGTTCTTC.